Listed here are 16 T cell receptor beta chains from one sample, sequenced in a study of control samples from healthy donors and cancer patients. This table comes from immunoSEQ multiplex PCR, and its TCRdb copy is limited to in-frame clones, with some not included. The repertoire has roughly 150,000 clones, 93% of them found once; the top ten carry around 2.2%. What was sequenced was blood. These receptors all stem from a man aged 45-65 years in good health.

This chain connects TRBV5-1 to TRBJ2-7, with 9 bases fitting TRBD2. The ends lost 0 bases at V and 2 bases at J; junction bases unmatched: 3. Germline assignment: CDR1 SGHRS and CDR2 YFSETQ. The CDR3 has 15 residues. The CDR3 DNA reads TGCGCCAGCAGCTTGGATAGCGGGAGCCCCTACGAGCAGTACTTC. This translates into CASSLDSGSPYEQYF.

V gene TRBV6-6 combines with J gene TRBJ2-2, with 12 bases aligning to TRBD2. The junction had 15 bases not matched to a gene; V was cut back by 5 bases and J by 2 bases. The CDR3 has 20 residues. Germline V gene lookup returns CDR1 MNHNY and CDR2 SVGAGI (reference sequence). DNA for the CDR3: TGTGCCAGCAGTCCGGCCTTTGGACTAGCGGGACTTTCTAACACCGGGGAGCTGTTTTTT. Translating it yields CASSPAFGLAGLSNTGELFF.

The chain uses TRBV24-1 and TRBJ2-1, with D perhaps matching TRBD1 (6 bases). Germline V gene data show CDR1 as KGHDR and CDR2 as SFDVKD. This CDR3 spans 14 amino acids. The V gene lost 5 bases and the J gene lost 1 base, with 8 bases spanning the gap. The CDR3 region has the DNA TGTGCCACCAGTGCCACAGGGTCCTACAATGAGCAGTTCTTC. Protein sequence: CATSATGSYNEQFF.

The chain uses TRBV6-5 and TRBJ1-2; 9 bases line up with TRBD1. Germline-derived CDR1 and CDR2 are MNHEY and SVGAGI. The CDR3 length is 15 residues. V shed 5 bases and J 7 bases; nucleotides not matched to a gene: 11. CDR3 region: CASSSRQGEFRGYTF. The CDR3 DNA sequence: TGTGCCAGCAGTAGCCGACAGGGGGAGTTTCGTGGCTACACCTTC.

The rearrangement joins TRBV5-4 to TRBJ1-3, with a tentative D call TRBD1 (6 bases). Germline lookup yields CDR1 SGHNT and CDR2 YYREEE (reference sequence). V dropped 0 bases and J dropped 2 bases, with 6 bases sitting between them. This CDR3 spans 14 amino acids. The CDR3 DNA follows: TGTGCCAGCAGCTTGGACAGGGCTGGAAACACCATATATTTT. The encoded protein is CASSLDRAGNTIYF.

The gene calls are TRBV5-1 and TRBJ2-7; weak D call: TRBD1 (6 bases). V was shortened by 0 bases and J by 6 bases, with 7 bases between the two germline ends. CDR1 and CDR2 from the germline V gene are SGHRS and YFSETQ. This CDR3 has 12 amino acids. The CDR3 is CASSLEGGEQYF. CDR3 nucleotides: TGCGCCAGCAGCTTGGAAGGGGGCGAGCAGTACTTC.

The rearrangement joins TRBV28 to TRBJ1-3; 11 nucleotides match TRBD1. From germline, CDR1 is MDHEN and CDR2 SYDVKM. V lost 2 bases and J lost 7; bases outside the gene matches: 1. The CDR3 runs 14 residues. The CDR3 nucleotides read TGTGCCAGCAGTTTAGGGGACAGGGGGAACACCATATATTTT. It specifies CASSLGDRGNTIYF.

The chain uses TRBV10-3 and TRBJ2-7; the match to TRBD2 covers 7 bases. V lost 6 bases, J lost 4 bases, and 6 bases stayed unmatched. This CDR3 comprises 13 residues. Germline V CDR1 and CDR2: ENHRY, SYGVKD. The CDR3 DNA reads TGTGCCATCAGCCCCGGGACTACATACGAGCAGTACTTC. The encoded protein is CAISPGTTYEQYF.

V gene TRBV5-6 combines with J gene TRBJ1-6; the D gene is possibly TRBD1 (6 bases). Looked up from germline, CDR1 is SGHDT and CDR2 is YYEEEE. V was trimmed by 0 bases and J by 8 bases, leaving 12 bases between them. The CDR3 covers 15 residues. CDR3 nucleotides: TGTGCCAGCAGCTTGGCGGGGGGCATGGATTCACCCCTCCACTTT. Its translation is CASSLAGGMDSPLHF. Full variable domain (rest looked up from reference TRBV5-6 and TRBJ1-6): DAGVTQSPTHLIKTRGQQVTLRCSPKSGHDTVSWYQQALGQGPQFIFQYYEEEERQRGNFPDRFSGHQFPNYSSELNVNALLLGDSALYLCASSLAGGMDSPLHFGNGTRLTVT.

Notes on this clone: The same CDR3 is also encoded by other DNA sequences in this sample. The chain has TRBV28 and TRBJ1-1; weak D call: TRBD1 (5 bases). CDR1 is MDHEN, CDR2 SYDVKM, per germline. The CDR3 runs 14 residues. V dropped 5 bases and J dropped 2 bases, with 12 bases sitting between them. The CDR3 DNA reads TGTGCCAGCAGTACCCAAGGGGCAAACACTGAAGCTTTCTTT. Translating gives CASSTQGANTEAFF.

This chain connects TRBV5-1 to TRBJ1-1, with 7 bases identical to TRBD1. Per germline, CDR1 SGHRS and CDR2 YFSETQ. This CDR3 has 12 amino acids. The ends lost 3 bases at V and 6 bases at J; junction bases unmatched: 2. In nucleotides, the CDR3 is TGCGCCAGCAGCTGGGACAGCTCTGAAGCTTTCTTT. This gives the protein CASSWDSSEAFF.

This rearrangement joins TRBV19 to TRBJ1-4; D perhaps matches TRBD1 (6 bases). This CDR3 region has 13 residues. CDR1 LNHDA and CDR2 SQIVND come from the germline V gene (reference sequence). V lost 9 bases and J 6 bases, leaving 14 bases between the germline ends. CDR3 sequence: CASPKDSDEKLFF. The CDR3 DNA reads TGTGCCAGCCCTAAGGACAGTGATGAAAAACTGTTTTTT.

This clone was counted many times. Other DNA variants within this sample encode the same CDR3. The genes are TRBV7-9 and TRBJ2-5; D is undetermined. V lost 0 bases and J lost 5, with 7 bases in between. The CDR3 length is 13 residues. The germline V gene has CDR1 SEHNR and CDR2 FQNEAQ (reference sequence). The CDR3 DNA reads TGTGCCAGCAGCTTAGCAGGTGGGGAGACCCAGTACTTC. This sequence encodes CASSLAGGETQYF.

V gene TRBV4-1 combines with J gene TRBJ2-2; a weak D match, TRBD2 (5 bases). The V end lost 1 base, the J end lost 5 bases, and 14 bases lay between the germline ends. The CDR3 spans 16 residues. Germline V gene data show CDR1 as MGHRA and CDR2 as YSYEKL. As DNA, the CDR3 is TGCGCCAGCAGCCAAGGGTCGTCCCGGAGGACCGGGGAGCTGTTTTTT. Protein: CASSQGSSRRTGELFF.

This chain joins TRBV6-4 and TRBJ2-2, with a possible D match to TRBD1 (6 bases). Germline CDR1 reads MRHNA; CDR2 reads SNTAGT. The ends were cut back, 0 bases at V and 4 bases at J, with 9 bases in the middle. The CDR3 length is 15 residues. The CDR3 here is CASSDSGTPTGELFF. CDR3 DNA: TGTGCCAGCAGTGACTCCGGGACACCCACCGGGGAGCTGTTTTTT.

This clone was observed once. This sequence joins TRBV14 and TRBJ2-5, with D possibly being TRBD2 (5 bases). The length of the CDR3 is 14 residues. Trimming shortened V by 2 bases and J by 2 bases, and 9 bases separated the two germline ends. Germline CDR1 is SGHDN and CDR2 is FVKESK. In DNA form, the CDR3 reads TGTGCCAGCAGCCAATTTCGGGGACAAGAGACCCAGTACTTC. This encodes CASSQFRGQETQYF.